The 15 T cell receptor beta chains in this list originate from one sample, sequenced in a study of neurological immune-mediated disorders. TCRdb reprocessed the 5' RACE reads via MiXCR and lists one record per CDR3 protein. The profile shows tens of thousands of distinct CDR3 sequences, roughly a tenth of them singletons. Time point here: longitudinal time-point 1 (baseline). The sequenced sample consisted of PBMCs. The receptors were gathered from a man aged 25-45 years in good health.

This clonotype was observed at least ten times. This chain uses TRBV24-1 with TRBJ2-1; a possible D gene is TRBD2 (6 bases). The V gene's germline CDR1 is KGHDR and CDR2 SFDVKD. The CDR3 loop spans 14 amino acids. V lost 4 bases and J 10 bases, leaving 16 bases between the germline ends. CDR3 sequence (DNA): TGTGCCACCAGTGACTGGGACTTCAAGGGGGAGCAGTTCTTC. It encodes CATSDWDFKGEQFF.

This clonotype was observed a few times. V usage is TRBV24-1 and J usage is TRBJ2-7; 8 bases fit TRBD1. CDR1 and CDR2 (germline): KGHDR, SFDVKD. The junction had 4 bases not matched to a gene; V was cut back by 4 bases and J by 3 bases. CDR3 size: 14 residues. CDR3 coding DNA: TGTGCCACCAGTGACCGTGGGACAGGCTACGAGCAGTACTTC. Translated: CATSDRGTGYEQYF.

Only a few counts were recorded for this clonotype. V and J are TRBV20-1 and TRBJ2-7, with 10 bases lining up with TRBD2. The CDR3 loop spans 13 amino acids. Trimming cost V 3 bases and J 7 bases; bases outside gene matches: 6. Per germline, CDR1 DFQATT and CDR2 SNEGSKA (reference sequence). For the CDR3, the DNA is TGCAGTGCTAGCTTCAGCGGGAGGGGAGAGCAGTACTTC. Its protein is CSASFSGRGEQYF.

This clonotype has a handful of counts. The chain uses TRBV7-3 and TRBJ2-2; 8 positions agree with TRBD1. The CDR3 runs 14 residues. The ends lost 5 bases at V and 5 bases at J; junction bases unmatched: 4. Germline lookup yields CDR1 SGHTA and CDR2 FQGTGA. The CDR3 sequence: CASSAGQVTGELFF. The CDR3 DNA reads TGTGCCAGCAGCGCGGGACAGGTGACCGGGGAGCTGTTTTTT.

This clonotype was picked up many times. The V and J genes are TRBV5-1 and TRBJ2-1, with TRBD2 matching over 7 bases. V dropped 0 bases and J dropped 3; count of bases not matched to a gene: 6. The CDR3 is made up of 16 amino acids. Per germline, CDR1 SGHRS and CDR2 YFSETQ. The CDR3 DNA sequence: TGCGCCAGCAGCTTGGCGGGGGGAGAATTCTACAATGAGCAGTTCTTC. Amino acid sequence: CASSLAGGEFYNEQFF.

This clonotype was seen many times. Here the CDR3 reads CASSTPGENTGELFF. As DNA, the CDR3 is TGTGCCAGCTCGACTCCAGGGGAAAACACCGGGGAGCTGTTTTTT. The chain recombines TRBV28 with TRBJ2-2, with D possibly being TRBD1 (6 bases). This CDR3 comprises 15 residues. V dropped 8 bases and J dropped 2 bases, with 15 bases sitting between them. Per the germline V gene, CDR1 is MDHEN and CDR2 is SYDVKM.

This clonotype appeared many times. The rearrangement uses TRBV5-1 and TRBJ2-5; D is unresolved. Looked up from germline, CDR1 is SGHRS and CDR2 is YFSETQ. The CDR3 is 15 residues long. V was pared by 0 bases and J by 7 bases, with 16 bases between. CDR3 loop: CASSLVTQAGGTQYF. CDR3 nucleotides: TGCGCCAGCAGCTTGGTAACTCAGGCAGGTGGGACCCAGTACTTC. Variable domain in full (rest from reference TRBV5-1 and TRBJ2-5): KAGVTQTPRYLIKTRGQQVTLSCSPISGHRSVSWYQQTPGQGLQFLFEYFSETQRNKGNFPGRFSGRQFSNSRSEMNVSTLELGDSALYLCASSLVTQAGGTQYFGPGTRLLVL.

This clonotype was seen ten or more times. The rearrangement joins TRBV5-1 to TRBJ1-1; D uncertain. There are 14 residues in the CDR3. The ends were cut back, 2 bases at V and 1 base at J, with 9 bases in the middle. Germline values: CDR1 SGHRS, CDR2 YFSETQ. CDR3 sequence (DNA): TGCGCCAGCAGCTTTAGGTCGGAGAACACTGAAGCTTTCTTT. Translated, it gives CASSFRSENTEAFF.

This clonotype was recorded many times. The chain uses TRBV11-2 and TRBJ1-5; D unresolved. Germline-derived CDR1 and CDR2 are SGHAT and FQNNGV. CDR3 size: 13 residues. With 0 bases removed from V and 7 bases from J, the gap between germline ends came to 7 bases. The CDR3: CASSLDLNQPQHF. CDR3 nucleotide sequence: TGTGCCAGCAGCTTAGATTTGAACCAGCCCCAGCATTTT.

This clonotype was observed at least ten times. The chain joins TRBV5-1 to TRBJ2-3, with D tentatively TRBD1 (6 bases). In germline, CDR1 is SGHRS, CDR2 YFSETQ. The V end was cut by 0 bases, the J end by 2 bases, with 13 bases between. This CDR3 is 16 amino acids long. The DNA for the CDR3 is TGCGCCAGCAGCTTGGCCTTAGACAGGTCCACAGATACGCAGTATTTT. Protein product: CASSLALDRSTDTQYF. Full variable domain (rest looked up from reference TRBV5-1 and TRBJ2-3): KAGVTQTPRYLIKTRGQQVTLSCSPISGHRSVSWYQQTPGQGLQFLFEYFSETQRNKGNFPGRFSGRQFSNSRSEMNVSTLELGDSALYLCASSLALDRSTDTQYFGPGTRLTVL.

This clonotype showed up just a few times. This chain joins TRBV4-2 and TRBJ1-5; 7 nucleotides align to TRBD1. CDR1 and CDR2 (germline): LGHNA, YNFKEQ. The CDR3 runs 15 residues. The V segment lost 0 bases and the J segment 8 bases; nucleotides outside the gene matches: 7. The DNA of the CDR3 is TGTGCCAGCAGCCAAGATACAGGGGAGGTGGAGCCCCAGCATTTT. It translates to CASSQDTGEVEPQHF.

This clonotype was seen ten or more times. The rearrangement joins TRBV27 to TRBJ1-5; D gene unclear. Germline CDR1 and CDR2: MNHEY and SMNVEV (reference sequence). Trimming cost V 1 base and J 2 bases, with 15 bases left between them. The CDR3 contains 17 residues. The CDR3 reads CASSLFWASGGNQPQHF. The DNA of the CDR3 is TGTGCCAGCAGTTTATTTTGGGCCTCTGGGGGCAATCAGCCCCAGCATTTT.

This clonotype was observed many times. This chain uses TRBV19 with TRBJ2-7; no clear D. Trimming cost V 5 bases and J 3 bases, with 11 bases left between them. From germline, CDR1 is LNHDA and CDR2 SQIVND (reference sequence). The CDR3 sequence is 13 residues long. CDR3 residues: CASSPLEGYEQYF. The CDR3 coding sequence is TGTGCCAGTAGTCCCTTAGAAGGCTACGAGCAGTACTTC. The whole variable domain, remainder taken from reference TRBV19 and TRBJ2-7, is DGGITQSPKYLFRKEGQNVTLSCEQNLNHDAMYWYRQDPGQGLRLIYYSQIVNDFQKGDIAEGYSVSREKKESFPLTVTSAQKNPTAFYLCASSPLEGYEQYFGPGTRLTVT.

This clonotype was detected many times. The chain has TRBV18 and TRBJ2-3; TRBD2 is a possible D gene (5 bases). CDR1 and CDR2 (germline): KGHSH, LQKENI. V was pared by 2 bases and J by 9 bases, with 15 bases between. CDR3 length: 14 amino acids. The CDR3 loop reads CASSPVDQPGTQYF. The CDR3 coding sequence is TGTGCCAGCTCACCAGTTGACCAGCCGGGAACGCAGTATTTT.

This clonotype was seen at least ten times. In nucleotides, the CDR3 is TGCAGTGCTAGAGATCAAGTGTACGAGTGGGGCAGGGCTGGAAACACCATATATTTT. It specifies CSARDQVYEWGRAGNTIYF. V is TRBV20-1 and J is TRBJ1-3, with a weak D call TRBD1 (5 bases). Germline values: CDR1 DFQATT, CDR2 SNEGSKA (reference sequence). The CDR3 runs 19 residues. With 0 bases removed from V and 2 bases from J, the gap between germline ends came to 23 bases.